This TCR beta chain emerged from a study of regulatory T cells in long-lasting Graves disease. Construction of TCR beta libraries relied on iRepertoire HTBI primers and on Arm-PCR targeting CDR3 regions. TCRdb reprocessed the multiplex PCR reads with MiXCR, giving one entry per CDR3 protein. The sample contains about 540,000 distinct CDR3 sequences, about 13% of which appear only once. Time point in this sample: newly diagnosed GD, antithyroid drugs for less than 3 months. Extracted PBMC RNA gave rise to the TCR library. Whole-study results and caveats: Persistent disease preferred TRBV28, TRBJ1-2 and TRBJ2-5. Patients with persistent disease shared fewer than 3,500 public clonotypes, outpacing the approximately 920 shared by new patients.

Germline CDR1 DFQATT, CDR2 SNEGSKA (reference sequence). Between the trimmed V and J ends, which lost 4 bases and 2 bases, there was a span of 15 bases. CDR3 size: 14 residues. About this clonotype: What it recognizes is unknown.

This same sample was also taken into another study, of T cells in Graves' hyperthyroidism and ophthalmopathy. According to that study: Most expanded thyroid clonotypes above 0.001 recurred in blood. The model predicted ophthalmopathy a median approximately seven months before onset.

This clonotype was obtained from a man aged 30 to 45 with Graves disease. Sequencing used peripheral blood mononuclear cells (PBMCs), obtained at new diagnosis, from a patient treated with antithyroid drugs. The chain joins TRBV20-1 to TRBJ2-7; the D gene is possibly TRBD2 (6 bases). Written as DNA, the CDR3 is TGCAGTGCTATCCCGGGACGGACTACCTACGAGCAGTACTTC. Its translation: CSAIPGRTTYEQYF.